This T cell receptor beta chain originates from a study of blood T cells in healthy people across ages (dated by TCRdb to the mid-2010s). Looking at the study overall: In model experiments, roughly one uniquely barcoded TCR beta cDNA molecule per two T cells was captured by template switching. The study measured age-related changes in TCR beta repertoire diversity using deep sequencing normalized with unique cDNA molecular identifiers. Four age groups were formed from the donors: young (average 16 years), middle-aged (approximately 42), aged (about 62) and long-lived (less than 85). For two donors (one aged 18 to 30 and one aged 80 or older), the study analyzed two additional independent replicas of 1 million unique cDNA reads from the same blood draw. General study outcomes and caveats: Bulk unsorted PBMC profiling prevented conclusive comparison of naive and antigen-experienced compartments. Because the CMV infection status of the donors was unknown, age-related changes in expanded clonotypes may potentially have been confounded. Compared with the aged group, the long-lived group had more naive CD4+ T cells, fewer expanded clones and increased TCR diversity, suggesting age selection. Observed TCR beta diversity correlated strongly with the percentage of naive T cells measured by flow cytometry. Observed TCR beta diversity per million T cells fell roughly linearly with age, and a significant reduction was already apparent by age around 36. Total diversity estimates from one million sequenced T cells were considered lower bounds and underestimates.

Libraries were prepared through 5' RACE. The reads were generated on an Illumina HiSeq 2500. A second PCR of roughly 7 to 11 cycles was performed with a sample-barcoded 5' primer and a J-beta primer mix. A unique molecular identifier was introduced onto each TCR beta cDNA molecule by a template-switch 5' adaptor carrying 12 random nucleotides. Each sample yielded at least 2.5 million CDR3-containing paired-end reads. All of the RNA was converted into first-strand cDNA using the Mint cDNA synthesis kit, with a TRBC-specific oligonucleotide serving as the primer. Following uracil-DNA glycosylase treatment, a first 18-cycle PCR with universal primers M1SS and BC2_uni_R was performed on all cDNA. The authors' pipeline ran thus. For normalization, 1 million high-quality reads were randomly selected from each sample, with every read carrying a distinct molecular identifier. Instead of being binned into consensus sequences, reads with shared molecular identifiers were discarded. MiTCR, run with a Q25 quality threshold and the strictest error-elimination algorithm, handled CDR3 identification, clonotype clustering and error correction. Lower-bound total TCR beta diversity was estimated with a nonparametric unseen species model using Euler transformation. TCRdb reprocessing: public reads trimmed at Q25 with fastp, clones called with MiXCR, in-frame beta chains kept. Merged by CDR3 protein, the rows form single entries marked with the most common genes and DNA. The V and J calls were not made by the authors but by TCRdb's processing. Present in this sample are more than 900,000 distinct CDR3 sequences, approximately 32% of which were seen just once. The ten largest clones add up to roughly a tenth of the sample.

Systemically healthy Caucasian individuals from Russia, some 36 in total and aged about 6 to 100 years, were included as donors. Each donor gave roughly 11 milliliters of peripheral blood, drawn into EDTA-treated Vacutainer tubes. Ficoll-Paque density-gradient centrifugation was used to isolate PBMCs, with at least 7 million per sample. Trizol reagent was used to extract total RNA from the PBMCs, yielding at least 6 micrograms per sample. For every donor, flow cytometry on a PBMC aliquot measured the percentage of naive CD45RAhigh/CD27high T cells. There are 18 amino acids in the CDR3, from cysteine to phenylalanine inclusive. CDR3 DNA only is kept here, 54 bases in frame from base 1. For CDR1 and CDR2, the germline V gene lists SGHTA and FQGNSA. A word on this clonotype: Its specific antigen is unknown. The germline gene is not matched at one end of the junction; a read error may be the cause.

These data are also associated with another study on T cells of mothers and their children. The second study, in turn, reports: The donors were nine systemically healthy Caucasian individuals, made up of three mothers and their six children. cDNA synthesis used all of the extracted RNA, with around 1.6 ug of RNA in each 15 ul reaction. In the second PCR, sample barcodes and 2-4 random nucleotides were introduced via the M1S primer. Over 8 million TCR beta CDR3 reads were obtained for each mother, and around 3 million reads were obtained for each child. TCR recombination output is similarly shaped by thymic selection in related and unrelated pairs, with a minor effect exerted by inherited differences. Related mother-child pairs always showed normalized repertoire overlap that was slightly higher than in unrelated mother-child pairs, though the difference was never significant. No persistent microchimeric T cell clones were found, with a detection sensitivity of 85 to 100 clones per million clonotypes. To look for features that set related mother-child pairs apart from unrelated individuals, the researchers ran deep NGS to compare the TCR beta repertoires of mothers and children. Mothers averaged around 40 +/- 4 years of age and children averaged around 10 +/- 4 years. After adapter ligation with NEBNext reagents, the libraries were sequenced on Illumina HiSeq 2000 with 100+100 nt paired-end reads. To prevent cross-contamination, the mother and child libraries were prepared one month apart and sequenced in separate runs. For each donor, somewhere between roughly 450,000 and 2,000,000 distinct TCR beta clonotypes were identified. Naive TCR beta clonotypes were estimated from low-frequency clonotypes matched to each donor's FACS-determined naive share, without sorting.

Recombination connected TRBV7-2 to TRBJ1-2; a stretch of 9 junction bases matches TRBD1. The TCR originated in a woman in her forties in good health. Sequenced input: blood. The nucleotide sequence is TGTGCCAGCAGCTTAACGACAGGGGGAGCCCCCGCTAACTACGGCTACACCTTC. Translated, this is CASSLTTGGAPANYGYTF.